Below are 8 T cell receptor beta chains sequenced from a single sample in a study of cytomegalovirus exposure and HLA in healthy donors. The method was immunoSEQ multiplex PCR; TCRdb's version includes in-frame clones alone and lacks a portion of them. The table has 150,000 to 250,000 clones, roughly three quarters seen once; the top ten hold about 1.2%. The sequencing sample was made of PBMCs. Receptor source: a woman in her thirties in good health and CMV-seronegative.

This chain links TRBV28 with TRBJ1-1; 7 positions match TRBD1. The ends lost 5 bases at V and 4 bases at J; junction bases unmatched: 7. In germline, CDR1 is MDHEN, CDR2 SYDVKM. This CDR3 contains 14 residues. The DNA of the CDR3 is TGTGCCAGCAGTCCCGACAGGGTACTCACTGAAGCTTTCTTT. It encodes CASSPDRVLTEAFF.

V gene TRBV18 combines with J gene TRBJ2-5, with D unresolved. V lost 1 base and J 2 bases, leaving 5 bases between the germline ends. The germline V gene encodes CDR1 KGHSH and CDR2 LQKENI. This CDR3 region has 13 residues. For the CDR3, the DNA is TGTGCCAGCTCACCACGTCAGCAAGAGACCCAGTACTTC. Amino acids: CASSPRQQETQYF.

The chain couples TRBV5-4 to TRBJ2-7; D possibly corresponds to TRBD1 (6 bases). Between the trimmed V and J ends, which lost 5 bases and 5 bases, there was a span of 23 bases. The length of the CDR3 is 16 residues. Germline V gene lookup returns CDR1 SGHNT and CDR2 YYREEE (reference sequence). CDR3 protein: CASSLVGQGSGHEQYF. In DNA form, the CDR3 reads TGTGCCAGCAGTCTGGTCGGGCAGGGGAGCGGCCACGAGCAGTACTTC. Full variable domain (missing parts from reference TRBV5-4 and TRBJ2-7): ETGVTQSPTHLIKTRGQQVTLRCSSQSGHNTVSWYQQALGQGPQFIFQYYREEENGRGNFPPRFSGLQFPNYSSELNVNALELDDSALYLCASSLVGQGSGHEQYFGPGTRLTVT.

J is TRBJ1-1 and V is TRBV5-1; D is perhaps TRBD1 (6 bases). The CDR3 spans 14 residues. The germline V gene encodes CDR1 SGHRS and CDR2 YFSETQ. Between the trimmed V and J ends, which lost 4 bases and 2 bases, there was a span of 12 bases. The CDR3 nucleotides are TGCGCCAGCAGCACGGGGACACCCAACACTGAAGCTTTCTTT. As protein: CASSTGTPNTEAFF.

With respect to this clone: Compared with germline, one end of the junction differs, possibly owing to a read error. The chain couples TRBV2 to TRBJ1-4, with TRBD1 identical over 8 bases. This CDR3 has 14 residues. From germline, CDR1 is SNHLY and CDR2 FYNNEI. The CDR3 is CTSGIQGVGEKLFF. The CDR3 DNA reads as TGTACCAGCGGGATACAGGGGGTAGGAGAAAAACTGTTTTTT.

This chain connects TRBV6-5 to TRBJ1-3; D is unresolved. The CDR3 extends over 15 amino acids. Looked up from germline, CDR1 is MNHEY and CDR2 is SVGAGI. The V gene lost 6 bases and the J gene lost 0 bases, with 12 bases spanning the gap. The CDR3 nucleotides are TGTGCCAGCAGCCGGGAGGTGTACTCTGGAAACACCATATATTTT. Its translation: CASSREVYSGNTIYF.

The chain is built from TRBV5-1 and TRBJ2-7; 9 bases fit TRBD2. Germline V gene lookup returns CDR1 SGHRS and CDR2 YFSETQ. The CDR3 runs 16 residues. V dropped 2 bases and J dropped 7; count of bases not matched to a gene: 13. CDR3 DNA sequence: TGCGCCAGCAGCTTCTGGATGAGCGGGAGGACGGGAGAGCAGTACTTC. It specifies CASSFWMSGRTGEQYF. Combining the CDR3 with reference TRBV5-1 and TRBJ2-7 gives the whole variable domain KAGVTQTPRYLIKTRGQQVTLSCSPISGHRSVSWYQQTPGQGLQFLFEYFSETQRNKGNFPGRFSGRQFSNSRSEMNVSTLELGDSALYLCASSFWMSGRTGEQYFGPGTRLTVT.

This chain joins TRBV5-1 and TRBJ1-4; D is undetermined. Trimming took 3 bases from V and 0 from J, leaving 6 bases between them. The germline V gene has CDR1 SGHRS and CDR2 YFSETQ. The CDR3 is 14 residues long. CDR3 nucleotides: TGCGCCAGCAGCTCGACATCAACTAATGAAAAACTGTTTTTT. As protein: CASSSTSTNEKLFF. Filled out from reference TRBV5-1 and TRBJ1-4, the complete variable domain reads KAGVTQTPRYLIKTRGQQVTLSCSPISGHRSVSWYQQTPGQGLQFLFEYFSETQRNKGNFPGRFSGRQFSNSRSEMNVSTLELGDSALYLCASSSTSTNEKLFFGSGTQLSVL.